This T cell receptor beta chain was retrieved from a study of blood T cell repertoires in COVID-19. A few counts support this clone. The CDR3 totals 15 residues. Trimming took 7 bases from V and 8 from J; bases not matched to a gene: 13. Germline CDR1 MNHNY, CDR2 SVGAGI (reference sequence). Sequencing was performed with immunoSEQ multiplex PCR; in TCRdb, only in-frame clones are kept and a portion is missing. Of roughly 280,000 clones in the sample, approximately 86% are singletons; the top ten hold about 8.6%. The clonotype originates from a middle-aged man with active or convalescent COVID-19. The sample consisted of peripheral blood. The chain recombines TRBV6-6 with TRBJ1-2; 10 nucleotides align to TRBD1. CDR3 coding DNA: TGTGCCAGCATCCGGGACAGGGGAACCGTGGGGGGCTACACCTTC. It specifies CASIRDRGTVGGYTF.